The rows below give T cell receptor beta chains drawn from one sample of a study of molecular identifiers for immune sequencing clone quantification. One entry per CDR3 protein results from TCRdb running MiXCR on the PCR reads. The profile shows some 580,000 distinct CDR3 sequences, around 25% of them singletons. The sample consisted of naive CD8+ T cells from blood, with Jurkat cell RNA spiked in. These receptors all stem from a human donor in good health. Some libraries in this study had Jurkat cell RNA spiked in. The CDR3 runs from the conserved cysteine through the conserved F or W. D genes are given only for firm matches. Only some rows state a clone size, as once, few, many or a class for expanded clones.

many	TRBV7-9	TRBJ2-1	TRBD2	CASSLPLAGGPGNEQFF	TGTGCCAGCAGCTTACCTCTAGCGGGGGGGCCGGGGAATGAGCAGTTCTTC
many	TRBV20-1	TRBJ2-7	TRBD2	CSAKPGLAAYEQYF	TGCAGTGCAAAACCGGGACTAGCGGCCTACGAGCAGTACTTC
-	TRBV11-2	TRBJ2-7	TRBD1	CASSSGPGQGIGYEQYF	TGTGCCAGCAGCTCCGGGCCGGGACAGGGGATAGGATACGAGCAGTACTTC
many	TRBV3-1	TRBJ1-5	-	CASSQDSGGSQPQHF	TGTGCCAGCAGCCAAGATAGCGGGGGTAGCCAGCCCCAGCATTTT
many	TRBV24-1	TRBJ2-3	-	CATSDLSGSGLTDTQYF	TGTGCCACCAGTGATTTGTCGGGCAGCGGTCTCACAGATACGCAGTATTTT
-	TRBV27	TRBJ2-7	-	CASSFGDTNEQYF	TGTGCCAGCAGTTTCGGGGACACCAACGAGCAGTACTTC
few	TRBV27	TRBJ2-3	TRBD2	CASSFAGAPGDTQYF	TGTGCCAGCAGTTTTGCGGGAGCTCCGGGAGATACGCAGTATTTT
-	TRBV9	TRBJ2-7	-	CASSVEAQISYEQYF	TGTGCCAGCAGCGTAGAGGCCCAGATTTCCTACGAGCAGTACTTC
many	TRBV30	TRBJ2-1	TRBD2	CAWSVTSGYNEQFF	TGTGCCTGGAGTGTAACTAGCGGTTACAATGAGCAGTTCTTC
-	TRBV19	TRBJ2-2	-	CASHSANTGELFF	TGTGCCTCCCACAGCGCGAACACCGGGGAGCTGTTTTTT
-	TRBV27	TRBJ2-7	-	CASSTGQGLIAYEQYF	TGTGCCAGCAGTACCGGACAGGGACTAATAGCCTACGAGCAGTACTTC
-	TRBV19	TRBJ2-7	TRBD1	CASSPGQGAVYEQYF	TGTGCCAGTAGTCCCGGACAGGGAGCGGTGTACGAGCAGTACTTC
many	TRBV29-1	TRBJ2-5	TRBD2	CSVDGGGKETQYF	TGCAGCGTTGACGGGGGGGGCAAAGAGACCCAGTACTTC
-	TRBV21-1	TRBJ1-1	-	CASSKEKVHTEAFF	TGTGCCAGCAGCAAAGAGAAGGTTCACACTGAAGCTTTCTTT
few	TRBV27	TRBJ2-3	TRBD2	CASSFSRHGAGGQDPDTQYF	TGTGCCAGCAGTTTCTCCCGACACGGAGCGGGGGGGCAAGATCCAGATACGCAGTATTTT
-	TRBV28	TRBJ2-7	TRBD1	CASSQGRLRDSYPLEQYF	TGTGCCAGCAGTCAGGGCCGACTCCGGGACAGTTACCCCCTCGAGCAGTACTTC
few	TRBV6-1	TRBJ2-7	-	CASQGEGQTYEQYF	TGTGCCAGCCAAGGGGAGGGACAGACCTACGAGCAGTACTTC
many	TRBV28	TRBJ1-2	-	CASSYQGSPTYGYTF	TGTGCCAGCAGTTATCAGGGTTCCCCAACCTATGGCTACACCTTC
many	TRBV7-9	TRBJ1-4	TRBD1	CASSPDRGRIGGGEKLFF	TGTGCCAGCAGTCCCGACAGGGGCCGAATTGGGGGAGGTGAAAAACTGTTTTTT
many	TRBV12-5	TRBJ1-1	-	CASGLAGLAFF	TGTGCTAGTGGTTTGGCAGGGTTAGCTTTCTTT
-	TRBV19	TRBJ2-7	-	CASSIIQGYEQYF	TGTGCCAGTAGTATAATACAGGGCTACGAGCAGTACTTC
many	TRBV6-5	TRBJ1-1	-	CASSTGIQNTEAFF	TGTGCCAGCAGTACCGGGATTCAGAACACTGAAGCTTTCTTT
many	TRBV7-9	TRBJ2-3	TRBD1	CASSLPGQGAADTQYF	TGTGCCAGCAGCTTACCAGGACAGGGGGCCGCAGATACGCAGTATTTT
many	TRBV5-4	TRBJ2-3	TRBD2	CASSLDGRGMTDTQYF	TGTGCCAGCAGCTTGGATGGGCGGGGGATGACAGATACGCAGTATTTT
once	TRBV12-3/TRBV12-4	TRBJ2-3	TRBD2	CASRYGGSGTDTQYF	TGTGCCAGCCGCTATGGCGGGAGCGGCACAGATACGCAGTATTTT
many	TRBV29-1	TRBJ1-1	-	CSVGIFGTEAFF	TGCAGCGTTGGGATATTCGGGACTGAAGCTTTCTTT
many	TRBV7-3	TRBJ2-3	TRBD2	CASSSDLAGMQTDTQYF	TGTGCCAGCAGCTCTGACCTAGCGGGGATGCAAACAGATACGCAGTATTTT
-	TRBV5-6	TRBJ2-7	-	CASSLAENEQYF	TGTGCCAGCAGCTTGGCCGAAAACGAGCAGTACTTC
many	TRBV25-1	TRBJ2-3	-	CASSASVYDTQYF	TGTGCCAGCAGTGCTTCGGTCTACGATACGCAGTATTTT
-	TRBV6-1	TRBJ1-1	-	CAGSERGGMNTEAFF	TGTGCCGGCAGTGAGAGGGGGGGGATGAACACTGAAGCTTTCTTT
-	TRBV28	TRBJ2-7	-	CASSLGRAFGSYEPYF	TGTGCCAGCAGCCTCGGTAGGGCCTTTGGCTCCTACGAGCCGTACTTC
-	TRBV5-6	TRBJ2-7	-	CASSLGEGVLERCF	TGTGCCAGCAGCTTGGGAGAGGGGGTCTTGGAGCGGTGCTTC
many	TRBV4-3	TRBJ2-3	-	CASSSSTYTSTDTQYF	TGCGCCAGCAGCTCTTCGACTTACACTAGCACAGATACGCAGTATTTT
-	TRBV29-1	TRBJ2-1	-	CSGQGPDSNEQFF	TGCAGCGGCCAGGGGCCGGATTCAAATGAGCAGTTCTTC
-	TRBV12-3/TRBV12-4	TRBJ1-5	-	CASSDAGGDQPQHF	TGTGCCAGCAGTGACGCTGGAGGCGATCAGCCCCAGCATTTT
many	TRBV18	TRBJ2-6	-	CASSRKWAAISGANVLTF	TGTGCCAGCTCACGGAAATGGGCAGCAATCTCTGGGGCCAACGTCCTGACTTTC
few	TRBV29-1	TRBJ2-6	TRBD1	CSVEGTGESGANVLTF	TGCAGCGTTGAAGGGACAGGAGAGTCTGGGGCCAACGTCCTGACTTTC
-	TRBV13	TRBJ2-1	TRBD1	CASSVLDRAFDEQFF	TGTGCCAGCAGCGTCCTGGACAGGGCTTTCGATGAGCAGTTCTTC
few	TRBV27	TRBJ1-3	-	CASSLSGTSGNTIYF	TGTGCCAGCAGTTTATCAGGGACTTCTGGAAACACCATATATTTT
many	TRBV4-1	TRBJ2-6	-	CASSSWRRSGANVLTF	TGCGCCAGCAGCTCATGGAGGCGGTCTGGGGCCAACGTCCTGACTTTC
few	TRBV4-2	TRBJ1-2	-	CASSQLSWNPNYGYTF	TGTGCCAGCAGCCAACTCAGCTGGAACCCTAACTATGGCTACACCTTC
-	TRBV4-1	TRBJ2-1	TRBD2	CASSQHIGLAGENKQFF	TGCGCCAGCAGCCAGCATATCGGACTAGCGGGAGAGAATAAGCAGTTCTTC
-	TRBV19	TRBJ2-6	-	CASTPSGANVLTF	TGTGCCAGTACCCCCTCTGGGGCCAACGTCCTGACTTTC
-	TRBV20-1	TRBJ2-7	-	CSAIDGYEQYF	TGCAGTGCTATAGACGGGTACGAGCAGTACTTC
few	TRBV20-1	TRBJ2-1	-	CSAAYGEQFF	TGCAGTGCTGCATACGGTGAGCAGTTCTTC
few	TRBV7-7	TRBJ2-1	-	CASSLVGGWNEQFF	TGTGCCAGCAGCTTAGTTGGAGGTTGGAATGAGCAGTTCTTC
-	TRBV27	TRBJ2-7	TRBD2	CASRPPSGSREQYF	TGTGCCAGCAGACCTCCTAGCGGGAGTAGAGAGCAGTACTTC
-	TRBV3-1	TRBJ1-1	-	CASSQDRVALTEAFF	TGTGCCAGCAGCCAAGACAGGGTAGCTCTAACTGAAGCTTTCTTT
-	TRBV3-1	TRBJ2-1	TRBD2	CASSPSGGHNEQFF	TGTGCCAGCAGCCCTAGCGGGGGACACAATGAGCAGTTCTTC
-	TRBV4-1	TRBJ2-2	-	CASSQDAINTGELFF	TGCGCCAGCAGCCAAGACGCAATCAACACCGGGGAGCTGTTTTTT
-	TRBV5-1	TRBJ2-2	-	CASSLWQGAVAGELFF	TGCGCCAGCAGCTTGTGGCAGGGCGCCGTAGCCGGGGAGCTGTTTTTT
-	TRBV19	TRBJ2-3	-	CASSIIPEDTQYF	TGTGCCAGTAGTATAATTCCGGAAGATACGCAGTATTTT
-	TRBV7-3	TRBJ2-3	TRBD2	CASSLSGTSDFTDTQYF	TGTGCCAGCAGCTTAAGTGGGACTAGCGATTTCACAGATACGCAGTATTTT
-	TRBV28	TRBJ2-2	-	CASSYQGLRTGELFF	TGTGCCAGCAGTTATCAGGGGCTACGGACCGGGGAGCTGTTTTTT